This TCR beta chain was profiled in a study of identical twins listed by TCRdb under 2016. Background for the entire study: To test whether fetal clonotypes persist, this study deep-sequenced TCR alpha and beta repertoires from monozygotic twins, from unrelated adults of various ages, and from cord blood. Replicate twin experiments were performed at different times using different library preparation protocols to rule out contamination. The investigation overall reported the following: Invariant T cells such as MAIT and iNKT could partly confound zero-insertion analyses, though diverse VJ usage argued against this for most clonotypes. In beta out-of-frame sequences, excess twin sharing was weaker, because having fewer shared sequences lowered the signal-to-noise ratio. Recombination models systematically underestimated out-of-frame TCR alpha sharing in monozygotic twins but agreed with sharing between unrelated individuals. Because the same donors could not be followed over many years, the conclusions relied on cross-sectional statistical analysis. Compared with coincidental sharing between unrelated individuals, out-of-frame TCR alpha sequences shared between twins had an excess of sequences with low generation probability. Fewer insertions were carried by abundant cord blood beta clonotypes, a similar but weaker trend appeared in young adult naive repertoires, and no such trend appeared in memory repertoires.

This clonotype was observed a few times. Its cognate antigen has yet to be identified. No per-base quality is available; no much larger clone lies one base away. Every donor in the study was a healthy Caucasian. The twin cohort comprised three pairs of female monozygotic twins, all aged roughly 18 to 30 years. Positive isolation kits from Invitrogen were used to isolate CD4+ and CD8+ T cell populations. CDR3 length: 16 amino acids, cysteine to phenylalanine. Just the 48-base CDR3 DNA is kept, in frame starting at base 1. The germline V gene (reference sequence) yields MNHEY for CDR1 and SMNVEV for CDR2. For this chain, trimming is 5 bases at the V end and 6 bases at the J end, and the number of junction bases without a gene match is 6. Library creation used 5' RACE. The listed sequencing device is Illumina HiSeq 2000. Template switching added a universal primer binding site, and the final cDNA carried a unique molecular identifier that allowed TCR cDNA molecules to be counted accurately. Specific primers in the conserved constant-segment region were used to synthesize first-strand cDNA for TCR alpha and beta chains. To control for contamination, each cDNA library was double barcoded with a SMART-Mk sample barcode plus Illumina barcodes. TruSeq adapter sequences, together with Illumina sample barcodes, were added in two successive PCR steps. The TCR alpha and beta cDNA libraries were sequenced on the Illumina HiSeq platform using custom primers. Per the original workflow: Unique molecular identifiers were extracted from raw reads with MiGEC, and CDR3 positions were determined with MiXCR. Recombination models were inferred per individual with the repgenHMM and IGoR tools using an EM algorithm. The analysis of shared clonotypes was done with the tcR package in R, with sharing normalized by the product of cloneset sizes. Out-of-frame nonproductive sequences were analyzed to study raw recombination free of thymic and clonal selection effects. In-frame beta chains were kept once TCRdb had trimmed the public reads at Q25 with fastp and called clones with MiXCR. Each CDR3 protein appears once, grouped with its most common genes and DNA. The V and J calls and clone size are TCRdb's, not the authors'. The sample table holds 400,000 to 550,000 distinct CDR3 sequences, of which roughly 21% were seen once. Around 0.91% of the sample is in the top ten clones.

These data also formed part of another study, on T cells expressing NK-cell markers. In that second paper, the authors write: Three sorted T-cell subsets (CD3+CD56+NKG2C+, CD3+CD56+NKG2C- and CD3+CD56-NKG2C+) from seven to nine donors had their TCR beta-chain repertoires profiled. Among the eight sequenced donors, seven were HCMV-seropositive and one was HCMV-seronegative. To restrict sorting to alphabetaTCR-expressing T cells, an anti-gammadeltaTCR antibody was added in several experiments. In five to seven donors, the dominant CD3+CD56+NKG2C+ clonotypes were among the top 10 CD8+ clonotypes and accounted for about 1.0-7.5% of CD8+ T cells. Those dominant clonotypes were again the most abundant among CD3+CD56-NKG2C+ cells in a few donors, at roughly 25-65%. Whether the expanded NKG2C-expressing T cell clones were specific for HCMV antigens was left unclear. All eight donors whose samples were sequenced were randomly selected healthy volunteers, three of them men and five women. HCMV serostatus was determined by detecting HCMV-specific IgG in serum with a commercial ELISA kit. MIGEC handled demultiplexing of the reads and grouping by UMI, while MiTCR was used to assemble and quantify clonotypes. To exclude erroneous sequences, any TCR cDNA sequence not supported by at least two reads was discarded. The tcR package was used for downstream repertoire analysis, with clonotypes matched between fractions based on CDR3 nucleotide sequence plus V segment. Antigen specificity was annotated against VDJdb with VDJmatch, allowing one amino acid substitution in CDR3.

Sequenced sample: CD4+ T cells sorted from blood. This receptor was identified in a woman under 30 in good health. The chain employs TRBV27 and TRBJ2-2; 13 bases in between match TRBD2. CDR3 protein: CASSRGLAGVAGELFF. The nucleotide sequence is TGTGCCAGCAGTCGCGGACTAGCGGGAGTAGCCGGGGAGCTGTTTTTT.